This T cell receptor (beta chain) was obtained from a study of cytomegalovirus exposure and HLA in healthy donors. The CDR3 spans 14 residues. The V and J ends lost 5 bases and 6 bases, in that order; junction bases with no gene match: 10. Germline loops: CDR1 SEHNR, CDR2 FQNEAQ (reference sequence). 13 Jbeta primers and 60 Vbeta primers were used for the PCR. Data came from immunoSEQ multiplex PCR; TCRdb stores just in-frame clones and leaves some out. The table has tens of thousands of clones, roughly 67% seen once. This clonotype was sampled from a man between 35 and 55 years old in good health and CMV-seropositive. Sequenced material: PBMCs. The chain employs TRBV7-9 and TRBJ2-7, with TRBD2 identical over 7 bases. This chain's CDR3 is CASSPTERGSEQYF. As DNA, the CDR3 is TGTGCCAGCAGCCCCACTGAGCGGGGAAGCGAGCAGTACTTC.